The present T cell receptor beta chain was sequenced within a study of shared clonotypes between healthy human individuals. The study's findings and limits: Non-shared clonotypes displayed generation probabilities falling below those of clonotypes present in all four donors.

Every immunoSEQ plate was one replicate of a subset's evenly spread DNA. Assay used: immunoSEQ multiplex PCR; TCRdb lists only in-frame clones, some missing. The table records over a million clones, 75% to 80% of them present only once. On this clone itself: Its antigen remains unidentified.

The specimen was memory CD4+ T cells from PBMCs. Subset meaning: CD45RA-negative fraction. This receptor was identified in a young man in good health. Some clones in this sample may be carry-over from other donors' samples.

The CDR3 is CASSFPAGGTTDTQYF. The CDR3 DNA sequence: TGTGCCAGCAGTTTCCCAGCGGGAGGAACCACAGATACGCAGTATTTT. V gene TRBV28 combines with J gene TRBJ2-3, with 9 bases that match TRBD2. The CDR3 length is 16 residues. V dropped 3 bases and J dropped 2; count of bases not matched to a gene: 6. CDR1 and CDR2 (germline): MDHEN, SYDVKM. The complete variable domain, with remaining parts taken from reference TRBV28 and TRBJ2-3, reads DVKVTQSSRYLVKRTGEKVFLECVQDMDHENMFWYRQDPGLGLRLIYFSYDVKMKEKGDIPEGYSVSREKKERFSLILESASTNQTSMYLCASSFPAGGTTDTQYFGPGTRLTVL.